The clone carrying this T cell receptor beta chain came up many times. Its antigen is not identified. Unfractionated whole blood yielded the extracted total RNA. The study used a library that attached unique molecular identifiers to individual cDNA molecules. Study processing details: There were a median of around 97,000 TCRs per sample, with a range from roughly 20,000 to 690,600. MiXCR was run by TCRdb on the 5' RACE reads, yielding one entry per CDR3 protein. V and J calls and clone size were set by TCRdb, not the authors. The table lists about 140,000 distinct CDR3 sequences, 4.1% of them singletons, with roughly 1.4% in the top ten. This sample is drawn from a study of human T cells and chemical hapten exposure. General study results and limits: Sensitization with DPC brought no change to TCRs above 1 in 1000 in frequency.

CDR1 MNHEY and CDR2 SVGEGT come from the germline V gene. This CDR3 is built from 15 residues. Trimming removed 7 bases from V and 7 bases from J, with 22 bases in between. The chain recombines TRBV6-2 or TRBV6-3 with TRBJ2-5, with a possible D match to TRBD2 (7 bases). The clonotype was recovered from a female donor in good health. The DNA for the CDR3 is TGTGCCAGCATGGTTGGCGGGGGCATCCTCGGGACCCAGTACTTC. It translates to CASMVGGGILGTQYF.